This TCR beta chain was retrieved from a study of blood T cell repertoires in COVID-19 (dated by TCRdb to 2020 to 2021). General notes on the study: The collaborator samples originated in the United States, Italy and Spain and spanned the acute and convalescent phases of COVID-19. The prospective study material was composed of cDNA or gDNA derived from T cells, B-cell-depleted T cells, or PBMCs. Subjects who had been exposed to COVID-19, were actively infected with it, or had recovered from it provided the deeply sampled blood TCRbeta repertoires that made up the dataset. The repertoires were made available in a free public database intended to serve as a resource for research on the immune response to SARS-CoV-2. Samples were obtained from the ongoing ImmuneRACE study (first 160 participants) and from roughly 1,300 subjects provided by 6 global collaborators. Nearly every sample came with metadata listing a de-identified subject ID, COVID-19 status, age in years and sex. Where HLA class I and class II types were available, the types were taken from metadata supplied by the sample provider, not from assay-based typing. Summary of the overall study and its limitations: The amount of clinical and demographic metadata varied by source and participant and was provided uncurated.

As concerns this clone: Its antigen remains undetermined. Per-nucleotide qualities are absent, and no much larger clonotype sits a single base away.

TCRbeta CDR3 regions were amplified from genomic DNA by means of the immunoSEQ Assay, a bias-controlled multiplex PCR. The paper's processing steps were these. The number of nucleated cells in each sample was estimated from the amplification of reference gene primers within the assay. To quantify the absolute abundance of each unique TCRbeta CDR3 rearrangement, sequence reads were collapsed and filtered. Productive Simpson clonality was computed per sample as the square root of Simpson's diversity index over productive rearrangements. Here the immuneACCESS table is served through TCRdb, limited to in-frame sequences with V and J called. Missing clones are a known gap in these copies; in checked studies unresolved V genes cover under half, and the rest lacks a known reason. V and J calls and clone size are those listed in that table; D and trimming were worked out from the DNA. Within this sample are around 46,000 clones, with 86% of them counted one time only. Clones ranked in the top ten supply more than 15% of the sample.

Collaborating institutions collected whole blood in K2EDTA tubes following their own protocols. For TCRbeta analysis, collaborators shipped samples as frozen whole blood, isolated PBMCs, or DNA extracted from either of those sample types. The germline V gene encodes CDR1 SGHRS and CDR2 YFSETQ. V is reduced by 0 bases and J by 0 bases, leaving a spacing of 12 bases between them. There are 16 amino acids in the CDR3, from cysteine to phenylalanine inclusive. The only DNA kept is the CDR3, 48 bases in frame from the first base. Sequencing used peripheral blood. This receptor chain uses TRBV5-1 and TRBJ2-5; the D gene is perhaps TRBD2, from 6 matching bases. This TCR was recovered from a man aged 55 to 69 with active or convalescent COVID-19. The DNA sequence follows: TGCGCCAGCAGCTTGGCCGGCCTAGCGTACCAAGAGACCCAGTACTTC. Its product reads: CASSLAGLAYQETQYF.